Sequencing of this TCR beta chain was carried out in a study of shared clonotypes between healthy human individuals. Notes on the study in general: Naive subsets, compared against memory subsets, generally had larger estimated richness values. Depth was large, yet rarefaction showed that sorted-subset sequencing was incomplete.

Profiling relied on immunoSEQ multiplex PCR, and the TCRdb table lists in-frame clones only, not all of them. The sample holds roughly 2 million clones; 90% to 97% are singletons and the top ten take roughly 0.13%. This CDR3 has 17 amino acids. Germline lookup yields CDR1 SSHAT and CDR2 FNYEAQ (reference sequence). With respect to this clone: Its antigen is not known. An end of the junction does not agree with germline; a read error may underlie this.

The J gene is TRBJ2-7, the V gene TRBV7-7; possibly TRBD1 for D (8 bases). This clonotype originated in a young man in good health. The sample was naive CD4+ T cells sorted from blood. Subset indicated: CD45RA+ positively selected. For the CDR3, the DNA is TGTGCTAGCAGCGAGCGGGACAGGTTCGACCCTCCCCACGAGCAGTACTTC. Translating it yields CASSERDRFDPPHEQYF.